The rows below give T cell receptor beta chains drawn from one sample of a study of blood T cell repertoires in COVID-19. Sequencing was performed with immunoSEQ multiplex PCR; in TCRdb, only in-frame clones are kept and a portion is missing. Counted here are more than 300,000 clones, about 89% occurring once; the ten biggest clones make up under 11%. Sequences were obtained from peripheral blood. All receptors come from a woman in her thirties with COVID-19, enrolled during active disease. The CDR3 runs from the conserved cysteine through the conserved F or W. Each record gives: V gene, J gene, CDR3 protein.

V: TRBV10-3
J: TRBJ2-7
CDR3: CAISLTGTGDEQYF

V: TRBV18
J: TRBJ2-7
CDR3: CASSPLPASGYEQYF

V: TRBV6-6
J: TRBJ2-1
CDR3: CASGQGLGSYNEQFF

V: TRBV28
J: TRBJ1-5
CDR3: CASSLTGGSNQPQHF

V: TRBV10-3
J: TRBJ1-6
CDR3: CAISDRTGPSSYNSPLHF

V: TRBV6-1
J: TRBJ2-2
CDR3: CASSETGGLTGELFF

V: TRBV9
J: TRBJ1-5
CDR3: CASSVAGQGHQPQHF

V: TRBV5-6
J: TRBJ2-6
CDR3: CASSLSGFSGANVLTF

V: TRBV3-1/TRBV3-2
J: TRBJ1-2
CDR3: CASSRRGDYGYTF

V: TRBV5-1
J: TRBJ1-2
CDR3: CASSFLMQGGYTF

V: TRBV11-2
J: TRBJ2-7
CDR3: CASASGRPYEQYF

V: TRBV27
J: TRBJ1-6
CDR3: CASSFSRADSPLHF

V: TRBV2
J: TRBJ2-7
CDR3: CASREFFEQYF

V: TRBV6-1
J: TRBJ2-3
CDR3: CASSATSGTFTDTQYF

V: TRBV11-2
J: TRBJ1-1
CDR3: CASSSSRDRGMNTEAFF

V: TRBV9
J: TRBJ2-7
CDR3: CASSRGSGTSGRGIREQYF

V: TRBV30
J: TRBJ2-7
CDR3: CAWSTPRPRQGGEQYF

V: TRBV5-4
J: TRBJ2-3
CDR3: CASSLQGGASGRVTDTQYF

V: TRBV28
J: TRBJ1-1
CDR3: CASSLTGQPNTEAFF

V: TRBV3-1/TRBV3-2
J: TRBJ2-7
CDR3: CASSQQGEQYF

V: TRBV30
J: TRBJ2-1
CDR3: CAWTSGRKHNEQFF

V: TRBV19
J: TRBJ2-1
CDR3: CATRGTSGLDNEQFF

V: TRBV18
J: TRBJ1-2
CDR3: CASSPPSRGGSYGYTF

V: TRBV6-4
J: TRBJ2-2
CDR3: CASSVYANTGELFF

V: TRBV24-1
J: TRBJ2-1
CDR3: CATSDPGTGGGGQFF

V: TRBV30
J: TRBJ2-2
CDR3: CAWSALAGTGELFF

V: TRBV28
J: TRBJ1-1
CDR3: CASSLTDGRNTEAFF

V: TRBV6-2/TRBV6-3
J: TRBJ2-3
CDR3: CASSYSSGGQDTQYF

V: TRBV3-1/TRBV3-2
J: TRBJ2-3
CDR3: CASSQELHTDTQYF

V: TRBV4-1
J: TRBJ2-1
CDR3: CASSLGVRPGQGYNEQFF

V: TRBV6-6
J: TRBJ1-2
CDR3: CASSRVALNYGYTF

V: TRBV6-5
J: TRBJ1-4
CDR3: CASSYFTRGSNEKLFF

V: TRBV2
J: TRBJ1-4
CDR3: CASKGGFSEKLFF

V: TRBV5-4
J: TRBJ2-7
CDR3: CASSLAVSGSYEQYF

V: TRBV29-1
J: TRBJ2-3
CDR3: CSVGQGDATQYF

V: TRBV2
J: TRBJ2-7
CDR3: CASSDGTSSGRALEQYF

V: TRBV6-5
J: TRBJ1-5
CDR3: CASSYSGPGDQPQHF

V: TRBV27
J: TRBJ2-7
CDR3: CASRLAGSYEQYF

V: TRBV5-1
J: TRBJ1-3
CDR3: CASSLGTGSGNTIYF

V: TRBV4-2
J: TRBJ2-1
CDR3: CASSQEEALISPFF

V: TRBV9
J: TRBJ2-1
CDR3: CASSVDYRGYNEQFF

V: TRBV12-3/TRBV12-4
J: TRBJ2-2
CDR3: CASSPLRGELFF

V: TRBV4-1
J: TRBJ1-1
CDR3: CASSLRTGTTEAFF

V: TRBV6-6
J: TRBJ2-2
CDR3: CAIRSVTGTGELFF

V: TRBV18
J: TRBJ2-1
CDR3: CASSPRTHSSYNEQFF

V: TRBV28
J: TRBJ2-3
CDR3: CASYFRGTQYF

V: TRBV4-1
J: TRBJ2-7
CDR3: CASSLEPGGTYEQYF

V: TRBV19
J: TRBJ2-7
CDR3: CASSGGTDNEQYF

V: TRBV6-1
J: TRBJ1-1
CDR3: CASSEFLGASTEAFF

V: TRBV5-4
J: TRBJ2-1
CDR3: CASSPVDYSGRSSYNEQFF

V: TRBV5-1
J: TRBJ2-3
CDR3: CASSLGRGGRVTDTQYF

V: TRBV7-8
J: TRBJ2-2
CDR3: CASGPTEYTGELFF

V: TRBV6-6
J: TRBJ2-3
CDR3: CASSYSERGTDTQYF

V: TRBV4-1
J: TRBJ2-1
CDR3: CASSHIPPGQDNEQFF

V: TRBV6-1
J: TRBJ2-7
CDR3: CASSEIPGLAGVTYEQYF